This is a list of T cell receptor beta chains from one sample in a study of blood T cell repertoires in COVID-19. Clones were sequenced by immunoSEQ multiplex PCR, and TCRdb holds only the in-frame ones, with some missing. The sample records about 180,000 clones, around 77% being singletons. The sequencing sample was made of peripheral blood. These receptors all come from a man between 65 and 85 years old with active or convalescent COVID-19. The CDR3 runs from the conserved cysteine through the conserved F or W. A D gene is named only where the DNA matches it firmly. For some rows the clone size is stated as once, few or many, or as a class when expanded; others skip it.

CASSSETVPGGYTF,TGCGCCAGCAGCTCTGAGACAGTGCCGGGTGGCTACACCTTC,-,TRBV5-1,-,TRBJ1-2
CASSIDRDRDEAFF,TGTGCCAGTAGTATAGACCGGGACAGGGATGAAGCTTTCTTT,-,TRBV19,TRBD1,TRBJ1-1
CASSLAGQGQGETQYF,TGCGCCAGCAGCTTGGCCGGGCAGGGGCAGGGAGAGACCCAGTACTTC,-,TRBV5-1,-,TRBJ2-5
CASSLGHGYTEAFF,TGTGCCAGCAGCTTAGGACATGGGTACACTGAAGCTTTCTTT,-,TRBV7-2,-,TRBJ1-1
CASRSDSPLHF,TGTGCCAGCAGGAGTGATTCACCCCTCCACTTT,-,TRBV7-2,-,TRBJ1-6
CASSLLAGWDTQYF,TGTGCCAGCAGTCTACTAGCGGGGTGGGATACGCAGTATTTT,once,TRBV7-2,TRBD2,TRBJ2-3
CASSQGNGYTF,TGTGCCAGCAGTCAGGGGAACGGCTACACCTTC,-,TRBV6-5,-,TRBJ1-2
CASSLGGRVNEQFF,TGTGCCAGCAGCTTAGGCGGGAGGGTGAATGAGCAGTTCTTC,-,TRBV7-9,TRBD2,TRBJ2-1
CASSAAYRDQETQYF,TGTGCCAGCAGCGCCGCTTACAGGGATCAAGAGACCCAGTACTTC,few,TRBV2,-,TRBJ2-5
CASSLSPGVNSGNTIYF,TGCGCCAGCAGCTTGAGTCCAGGGGTTAACTCTGGAAACACCATATATTTT,-,TRBV5-1,-,TRBJ1-3
CASSGTSGRQTQYF,TGTGCCAGCAGTGGGACTAGCGGGAGACAGACCCAGTACTTC,-,TRBV2,TRBD2,TRBJ2-5
CASSPEGREGSPLHF,TGCGCCAGCAGCCCCGAGGGGAGGGAGGGCTCACCCCTCCACTTT,-,TRBV4-3,-,TRBJ1-6
CASSPGGHQEKLFF,TGTGCCAGCTCACCAGGGGGACATCAAGAAAAACTGTTTTTT,-,TRBV18,-,TRBJ1-4
CASSPVYNLAGAQETQYF,TGTGCCAGCTCACCGGTATATAATCTAGCGGGAGCCCAAGAGACCCAGTACTTC,-,TRBV18,TRBD2,TRBJ2-5
CASSERPLAVGEFF,TGTGCCAGCAGTGAAAGGCCACTAGCGGTGGGTGAGTTCTTC,-,TRBV2,TRBD2,TRBJ2-1
CASRRTTVARSYNEQFF,TGTGCCAGCAGGCGAACTACTGTAGCGAGGTCCTACAATGAGCAGTTCTTC,once,TRBV27,-,TRBJ2-1
CASSMLDGHTEAFF,TGTGCCAGCAGCATGCTTGATGGGCACACTGAAGCTTTCTTT,-,TRBV9,-,TRBJ1-1
CSVWGLAGARYEQYF,TGCAGCGTTTGGGGACTAGCGGGGGCGAGGTACGAGCAGTACTTC,-,TRBV29-1,TRBD2,TRBJ2-7
CASQGTEPYNEQFF,TGTGCCTCCCAAGGGACAGAACCCTACAATGAGCAGTTCTTC,-,TRBV5-4,TRBD1,TRBJ2-1
CASSLRRYGYTF,TGTGCCAGTAGTCTCCGTCGCTATGGCTACACCTTC,-,TRBV19,-,TRBJ1-2
CASSITGGSGNTIYF,TGTGCCAGCAGCATTACAGGGGGCTCTGGAAACACCATATATTTT,-,TRBV9,TRBD1,TRBJ1-3
CASSYSPSGGTDTQYF,TGTGCCAGCAGTTACTCGCCCAGCGGGGGAACAGATACGCAGTATTTT,-,TRBV6-2/TRBV6-3,TRBD2,TRBJ2-3
CASSQSLGQQVDEQFF,TGTGCCAGCTCACAATCCCTAGGACAGCAGGTTGATGAGCAGTTCTTC,once,TRBV18,-,TRBJ2-1
CASSQLSSGANVLTF,TGTGCCAGCAGCCAGCTGAGCTCTGGGGCCAACGTCCTGACTTTC,-,TRBV3-1/TRBV3-2,-,TRBJ2-6
CASSLEPGSGNTIYF,TGTGCCAGCAGCTTAGAGCCAGGCTCTGGAAACACCATATATTTT,-,TRBV7-2,-,TRBJ1-3
CASSPDQTDGYTF,TGCGCCAGCAGCCCAGATCAGACAGATGGCTACACCTTC,-,TRBV5-1,-,TRBJ1-2
CASSLDRSYEQYF,TGTGCCAGCAGCTTAGACAGATCCTACGAGCAGTACTTC,-,TRBV7-8,-,TRBJ2-7
CASSSLGVHEQYF,TGTGCCAGCAGTTCGCTGGGAGTCCACGAGCAGTACTTC,-,TRBV27,-,TRBJ2-7
CASSQNRGAGSYGYTF,TGTGCCAGCAGCCAAAACAGGGGCGCGGGGAGCTATGGCTACACCTTC,-,TRBV2,TRBD1,TRBJ1-2
CASSQTGQVGAFF,TGTGCCAGCAGCCAAACAGGCCAGGTTGGAGCTTTCTTT,-,TRBV7-2,-,TRBJ1-1
CASIPFWGSNQPQHF,TGTGCCAGTATTCCTTTTTGGGGCAGCAATCAGCCCCAGCATTTT,-,TRBV19,-,TRBJ1-5
CASSPHRGDGETQYF,TGTGCCAGCAGCCCCCACCGGGGGGACGGGGAGACCCAGTACTTC,-,TRBV9,TRBD2,TRBJ2-5
CASSFRAPEQFF,TGTGCCAGCAGCTTTAGAGCTCCCGAGCAGTTCTTC,-,TRBV7-8,-,TRBJ2-1
CASGPGGDRAATDTQYF,TGTGCTAGTGGCCCCGGGGGGGACAGGGCCGCCACAGATACGCAGTATTTT,-,TRBV12-5,-,TRBJ2-3
CASSQDGSGTGEFGYTF,TGCGCCAGCAGCCAAGACGGGTCGGGGACAGGGGAGTTTGGCTACACCTTC,few,TRBV4-3,TRBD1,TRBJ1-2
CASSIPLEDPGGYTF,TGTGCCAGTAGTATTCCTTTGGAGGACCCGGGGGGCTACACCTTC,-,TRBV19,-,TRBJ1-2
CASTNRGADTIYF,TGTGCCAGCACCAACAGGGGAGCGGACACCATATATTTT,-,TRBV5-6,TRBD1,TRBJ1-3
CASSLALRGEDTQYF,TGTGCCAGCAGCTTAGCCCTCCGCGGGGAGGATACGCAGTATTTT,-,TRBV7-2,-,TRBJ2-3
CASSLTRNTEAFF,TGTGCCAGCAGCTTAACACGGAACACTGAAGCTTTCTTT,-,TRBV13,-,TRBJ1-1
CASSQTGQGYTGELFF,TGTGCCAGCAGCCAAACGGGACAGGGTTACACCGGGGAGCTGTTTTTT,-,TRBV9,TRBD1,TRBJ2-2
CASSLGQGVTTDTQYF,TGCGCCAGCAGCTTGGGGCAGGGGGTAACCACAGATACGCAGTATTTT,-,TRBV5-1,TRBD1,TRBJ2-3
CASSLGLALSGGDTQYF,TGTGCCAGCAGCTTGGGACTAGCTCTGAGCGGGGGAGATACGCAGTATTTT,-,TRBV7-2,TRBD2,TRBJ2-3
CASSPWDSSYEQYF,TGTGCCAGCAGCCCCTGGGACAGCTCCTACGAGCAGTACTTC,-,TRBV3-1/TRBV3-2,TRBD1,TRBJ2-7